One sample yielded the 26 T cell receptor beta chains listed below, sequenced in a study of OX40 agonist ivuxolimab in advanced cancers. The data were produced by immunoSEQ multiplex PCR, yet TCRdb's version contains in-frame clones alone and is incomplete. The sample gives more than 95,000 clones, around nine tenths of which show up once; 0.79% is in the top ten. The material was CD4+ or CD8+ T cells sorted from blood, obtained in a trial of the OX40 agonist ivuxolimab. The origin of the receptors is an adult with an advanced solid tumor such as melanoma, head and neck, liver or kidney cancer.

This chain uses TRBV28 with TRBJ1-2; D unclear. This CDR3 is 11 amino acids long. With 4 bases removed from V and 5 bases from J, the gap between germline ends came to 5 bases. Germline V gives CDR1 MDHEN, CDR2 SYDVKM. CDR3 protein: CASSSGYGYTF. The CDR3 DNA follows: TGTGCCAGCAGTTCAGGTTATGGCTACACCTTC.

The chain couples TRBV28 to TRBJ1-4, with 9 nucleotides matching TRBD1. CDR1 is MDHEN and CDR2 is SYDVKM in the germline V gene. The V gene end was trimmed by 5 bases and the J gene end by 5 bases; junction bases not matched to a gene: 6. The CDR3 is 15 residues long. CDR3 in DNA: TGTGCCAGCAGTAGGACAGGGGTCTTAAATGAAAAACTGTTTTTT. Translated, it gives CASSRTGVLNEKLFF.

The rearrangement joins TRBV30 to TRBJ1-3; no reliable D call. This CDR3 has 13 amino acids. V dropped 0 bases and J dropped 2 bases, with 5 bases sitting between them. CDR1 is GTSNPN, CDR2 SVGIG, per germline (reference sequence). The DNA of the CDR3 is TGTGCCTGGAGTGTTCAAACTGGAAACACCATATATTTT. Encoded protein: CAWSVQTGNTIYF. Filled out from reference TRBV30 and TRBJ1-3, the complete variable domain reads SQTIHQWPATLVQPVGSPLSLECTVEGTSNPNLYWYRQAAGRGLQLLFYSVGIGQISSEVPQNLSASRPQDRQFILSSKKLLLSDSGFYLCAWSVQTGNTIYFGEGSWLTVV.

The chain couples TRBV6-1 to TRBJ1-4, with TRBD1 identical over 7 bases. The CDR3 is made up of 15 amino acids. With V trimmed by 6 bases and J by 0 bases, 4 bases remained unmatched. The germline gives CDR1 MNHNS, CDR2 SASEGT. The CDR3 loop reads CASRSTGATNEKLFF. The CDR3 DNA is TGTGCCAGCAGGTCTACAGGGGCAACTAATGAAAAACTGTTTTTT.

The sample holds one count of this clone. The chain combines TRBV5-1 with TRBJ1-4; D is possibly TRBD1 (6 bases). CDR3 size: 14 residues. V was pared by 7 bases and J by 7 bases, with 17 bases between. CDR1 is SGHRS, CDR2 YFSETQ, per germline. Written as DNA, the CDR3 is TGCGCCAGCGGGTTGAGGGGGGCGCGTGAAAAACTGTTTTTT. Encoded protein: CASGLRGAREKLFF.

This rearrangement joins TRBV11-2 to TRBJ2-1, with D unresolved. The V gene lost 4 bases and the J gene lost 7 bases, with 11 bases spanning the gap. CDR3 length: 13 amino acids. The germline CDR1 and CDR2 sequences are SGHAT and FQNNGV. The CDR3 DNA sequence: TGTGCCAGCAGCTCCTCTTTCAGGAATGAGCAGTTCTTC. Protein sequence: CASSSSFRNEQFF.

The chain is built from TRBV6-1 and TRBJ1-2; D unclear. Deletions cut 0 bases from V and 7 bases from J, with 15 bases between. Germline V gene lookup returns CDR1 MNHNS and CDR2 SASEGT. The CDR3 has 15 residues. The CDR3, as DNA: TGTGCCAGCAGTGAAGCGCGAAGTTTGGGTGGTGGCTACACCTTC. It encodes CASSEARSLGGGYTF.

This rearrangement joins TRBV27 to TRBJ2-3; a weak D match, TRBD1 (5 bases). CDR1 MNHEY and CDR2 SMNVEV come from the germline V gene (reference sequence). V dropped 5 bases and J dropped 4 bases, with 19 bases sitting between them. CDR3 length equals 16 residues. The CDR3 loop is CASSLERPQGADTQYF. The DNA of the CDR3 is TGTGCCAGCAGTCTCGAGCGCCCCCAGGGTGCAGATACGCAGTATTTT.

This clone came up once. The chain uses TRBV6-4 and TRBJ2-7; D may be TRBD1 (5 bases). CDR1 is MRHNA and CDR2 is SNTAGT in the germline V gene. The V end was cut by 6 bases, the J end by 2 bases, with 14 bases between. This CDR3 has 14 residues. The CDR3 is CASSPDRGPYEQYF. CDR3 bases: TGTGCCAGCAGCCCCGACAGAGGACCCTACGAGCAGTACTTC.

This clone showed up just a few times. This sequence joins TRBV6-6 and TRBJ1-5; no reliable D call. Trimming shortened V by 7 bases and J by 2 bases, and 9 bases separated the two germline ends. Germline CDR1 and CDR2: MNHNY and SVGAGI (reference sequence). This CDR3 comprises 13 residues. Written as DNA, the CDR3 is TGTGCCAGCAAGGAGTTTGGCAATCAGCCCCAGCATTTT. It yields the protein CASKEFGNQPQHF.

The chain has TRBV27 and TRBJ1-5; 8 bases are shared with TRBD1. CDR3 length equals 15 residues. CDR1 and CDR2 from the germline V gene are MNHEY and SMNVEV (reference sequence). Trimming removed 2 bases from V and 4 bases from J; junction bases left unmatched: 4. CDR3 loop: CASSLGGQENQPQHF. CDR3 in DNA: TGTGCCAGCAGTTTAGGGGGACAGGAGAATCAGCCCCAGCATTTT.

The chain recombines TRBV19 with TRBJ2-7; TRBD1 agrees at 9 bases. The V gene end was trimmed by 7 bases and the J gene end by 6 bases; junction bases not matched to a gene: 19. The germline V gene has CDR1 LNHDA and CDR2 SQIVND (reference sequence). The CDR3 covers 17 residues. The CDR3 reads CASTSTRLGTGMFEQYF. The CDR3 nucleotides are TGTGCCAGTACCTCAACGAGATTGGGGACAGGGATGTTCGAGCAGTACTTC.

The chain carries TRBV10-3 and TRBJ2-2; no definite D call. Per the germline V gene, CDR1 is ENHRY and CDR2 is SYGVKD. This CDR3 is 14 amino acids long. The germline V and J ends were trimmed by 4 bases and 0 bases, with 6 bases remaining between them. CDR3 bases: TGTGCCATCAGTGGGTCTACGAACACCGGGGAGCTGTTTTTT. Translating it yields CAISGSTNTGELFF.

This chain uses TRBV30 with TRBJ1-2; 9 nucleotides match TRBD1. Germline lookup yields CDR1 GTSNPN and CDR2 SVGIG (reference sequence). This CDR3 is built from 12 residues. V lost 1 base to trimming and J lost 11 bases; unmatched junction nucleotides: 5. DNA of the CDR3: TGTGCCTGGAGTGGTGGACAGGGGACATACACCTTC. Translating gives CAWSGGQGTYTF.

This clone was recorded only once. The CDR3 DNA follows: TGCAGCGTTGAAGCGCGCCTGACAGGAACTGGCTACACCTTC. The encoded protein is CSVEARLTGTGYTF. The V gene is TRBV29-1, the J gene TRBJ1-2, with a weak D call TRBD1 (6 bases). Per germline, CDR1 SQVTM and CDR2 ANQGSEA. The CDR3 loop spans 14 amino acids. Trimming cost V 1 base and J 7 bases, with 16 bases left between them.

Worth noting for this clone: Distinct nucleotide sequences in the sample also encode this CDR3. The V call is TRBV11-2, the J call TRBJ2-7, with 12 bases identical to TRBD2. CDR1 SGHAT and CDR2 FQNNGV come from the germline V gene. The CDR3 spans 15 residues. V dropped 5 bases and J dropped 3; count of bases not matched to a gene: 5. CDR3 nucleotide sequence: TGTGCCAGCAGCCCGACTAGCGGGGGAGGCTACGAGCAGTACTTC. Its translation: CASSPTSGGGYEQYF.

The chain uses TRBV19 and TRBJ1-3; a weak D match, TRBD1 (5 bases). This CDR3 spans 14 amino acids. V was clipped by 7 bases and J by 2 bases, with 12 bases between them. Germline V gene data show CDR1 as LNHDA and CDR2 as SQIVND (reference sequence). The CDR3 protein is CASIRRAAGNTIYF. Written as DNA, the CDR3 is TGTGCCAGTATTCGCAGGGCGGCTGGAAACACCATATATTTT.

This sequence joins TRBV7-8 and TRBJ1-1; 11 bases are a match to TRBD1. The CDR3 is 12 amino acids. The germline CDR1 and CDR2 sequences are SGHVS and FQNEAQ. V lost 5 bases, J lost 9 bases, and 2 bases stayed unmatched. The DNA of the CDR3 is TGTGCCAGCAGCACGGACAGGGGGCAAGCTTTCTTT. This encodes CASSTDRGQAFF.

The chain couples TRBV7-9 to TRBJ2-2, with 7 nucleotides matching TRBD2. The CDR3 sequence is 16 residues long. V lost 3 bases and J lost 7; bases outside the gene matches: 11. Germline assignment: CDR1 SEHNR and CDR2 FQNEAQ (reference sequence). The CDR3 is CASSFFPRGNDGELFF. CDR3 nucleotides: TGTGCCAGCAGCTTTTTCCCGCGGGGGAATGACGGGGAGCTGTTTTTT. Filled out from reference TRBV7-9 and TRBJ2-2, the complete variable domain reads DTGVSQNPRHKITKRGQNVTFRCDPISEHNRLYWYRQTLGQGPEFLTYFQNEAQLEKSRLLSDRFSAERPKGSFSTLEIQRTEQGDSAMYLCASSFFPRGNDGELFFGEGSRLTVL.

This chain joins TRBV10-3 and TRBJ1-1, with TRBD1 matching over 7 bases. The CDR3 sequence is 14 residues long. J lost 0 bases, V lost 10 bases, and 8 bases had no gene match. Per germline, CDR1 ENHRY and CDR2 SYGVKD. The CDR3 DNA reads as TGTGCCACCGCGGGGGACAGATTGAACACTGAAGCTTTCTTT. Residues: CATAGDRLNTEAFF.

The rearrangement links TRBV7-2 to TRBJ2-2; D is unresolved. V gave up 11 bases and J gave up 2 bases, with 15 bases separating them. The germline gives CDR1 SGHTA, CDR2 FQGNSA. CDR3 length: 14 amino acids. CDR3 residues: CAAPERSNTGELFF. CDR3 nucleotide sequence: TGTGCCGCCCCCGAAAGATCCAACACCGGGGAGCTGTTTTTT.

Only one count was recorded for this clone. V is TRBV5-1 and J is TRBJ2-1; D is unresolved. Germline-derived CDR1 and CDR2 are SGHRS and YFSETQ. The CDR3 sequence is 14 residues long. V was cut by 1 base and J by 5 bases, with 10 bases left in between. The CDR3 coding sequence is TGCGCCAGCAGCTTGTGGGCGGTCGACAATGAGCAGTTCTTC. Translation gives CASSLWAVDNEQFF.

The chain has TRBV27 and TRBJ1-4; D might be TRBD1 (6 bases). Trimming removed 3 bases at V and 0 bases at J, with 8 bases between. In germline, CDR1 is MNHEY, CDR2 SMNVEV (reference sequence). The CDR3 is 15 amino acids. The CDR3 region is CASSLDSTTNEKLFF. The CDR3 nucleotides read TGTGCCAGCAGTTTGGACAGCACAACTAATGAAAAACTGTTTTTT.

For the CDR3, the DNA is TGCGCCAGCGTACCCTTTTGGGGAGCGGGGGGCAGGTATGAGCAGTTCTTC. The encoded protein is CASVPFWGAGGRYEQFF. The J gene is TRBJ2-1, the V gene TRBV5-1, with 9 bases that match TRBD2. CDR1 is SGHRS, CDR2 YFSETQ, per germline. V gave up 7 bases and J gave up 8 bases; unmatched junction bases: 19. The CDR3 spans 17 residues.

The rearrangement joins TRBV7-8 to TRBJ2-3; 9 positions match TRBD2. This CDR3 is built from 17 residues. After removal of 5 bases from V and 2 bases from J, the junction contained 11 bases not matched to a gene. CDR1 and CDR2 from the germline V gene are SGHVS and FQNEAQ. The CDR3 coding sequence is TGTGCCAGCAGCCCTCCCCAGCGGGGGGCCTCCACAGATACGCAGTATTTT. It is translated as CASSPPQRGASTDTQYF.

DNA of the CDR3: TGCAGCGTTGCCAGAAACTCCTACGAGCAGTACTTC. Its translation is CSVARNSYEQYF. The chain carries TRBV29-1 and TRBJ2-7; D unresolved. The CDR3 length is 12 residues. Germline-derived CDR1 and CDR2 are SQVTM and ANQGSEA. V was shortened by 4 bases and J by 0 bases, with 7 bases between the two germline ends.